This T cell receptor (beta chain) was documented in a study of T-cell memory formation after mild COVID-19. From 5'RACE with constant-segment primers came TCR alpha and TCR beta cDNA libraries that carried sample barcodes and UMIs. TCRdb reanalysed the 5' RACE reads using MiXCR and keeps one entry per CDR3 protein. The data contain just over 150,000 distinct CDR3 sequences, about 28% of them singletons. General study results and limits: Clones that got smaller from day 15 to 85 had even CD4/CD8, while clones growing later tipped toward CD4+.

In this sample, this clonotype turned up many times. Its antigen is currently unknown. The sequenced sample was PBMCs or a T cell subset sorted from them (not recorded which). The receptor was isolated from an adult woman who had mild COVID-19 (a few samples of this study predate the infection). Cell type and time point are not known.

The DNA for the CDR3 is TGTGCCAGCAGCCCGAAAAGGTCGGGACTAGCGAGCTCTGAGCAGTTCTTC. It is translated as CASSPKRSGLASSEQFF. The genes are TRBV4-2 and TRBJ2-1, with TRBD2 matching over 10 bases. Germline V gene sequence: CDR1 LGHNA, CDR2 YNFKEQ. Trimming removed 4 bases from V and 9 bases from J; junction bases left unmatched: 15. The CDR3 is made up of 17 amino acids.